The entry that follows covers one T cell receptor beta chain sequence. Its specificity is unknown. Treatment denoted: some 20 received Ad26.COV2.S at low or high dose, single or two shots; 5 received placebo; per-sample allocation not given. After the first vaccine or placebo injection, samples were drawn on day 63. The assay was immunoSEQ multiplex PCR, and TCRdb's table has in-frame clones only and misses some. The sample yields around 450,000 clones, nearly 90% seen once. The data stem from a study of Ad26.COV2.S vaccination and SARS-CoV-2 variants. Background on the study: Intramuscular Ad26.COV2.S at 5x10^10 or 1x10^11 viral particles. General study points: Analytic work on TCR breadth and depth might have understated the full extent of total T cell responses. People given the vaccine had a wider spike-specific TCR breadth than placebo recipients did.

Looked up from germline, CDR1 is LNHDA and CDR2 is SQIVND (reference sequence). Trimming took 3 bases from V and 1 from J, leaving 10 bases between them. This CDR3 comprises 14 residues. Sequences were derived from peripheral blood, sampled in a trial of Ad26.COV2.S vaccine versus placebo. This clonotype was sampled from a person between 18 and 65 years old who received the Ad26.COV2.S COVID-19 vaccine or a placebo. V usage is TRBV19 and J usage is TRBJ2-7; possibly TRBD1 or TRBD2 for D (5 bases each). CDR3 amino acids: CASSMAGTSYEQYF. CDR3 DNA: TGTGCCAGTAGTATGGCAGGGACGTCCTACGAGCAGTACTTC. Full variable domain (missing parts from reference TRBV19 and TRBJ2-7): DGGITQSPKYLFRKEGQNVTLSCEQNLNHDAMYWYRQDPGQGLRLIYYSQIVNDFQKGDIAEGYSVSREKKESFPLTVTSAQKNPTAFYLCASSMAGTSYEQYFGPGTRLTVT.